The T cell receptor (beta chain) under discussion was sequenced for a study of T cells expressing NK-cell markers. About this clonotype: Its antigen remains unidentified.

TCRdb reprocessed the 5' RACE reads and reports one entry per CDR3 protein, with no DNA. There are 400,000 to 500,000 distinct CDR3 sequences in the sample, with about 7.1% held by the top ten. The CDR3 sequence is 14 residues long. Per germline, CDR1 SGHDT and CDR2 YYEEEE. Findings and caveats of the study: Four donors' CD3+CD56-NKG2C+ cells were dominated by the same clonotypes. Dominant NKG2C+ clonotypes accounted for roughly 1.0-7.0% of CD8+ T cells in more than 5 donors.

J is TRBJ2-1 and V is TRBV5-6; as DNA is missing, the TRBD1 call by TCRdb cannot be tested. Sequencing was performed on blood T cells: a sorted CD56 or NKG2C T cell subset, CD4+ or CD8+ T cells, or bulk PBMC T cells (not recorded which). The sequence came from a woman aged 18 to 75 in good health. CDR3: CASKGRGDHNEQFF.